The clone carrying this T cell receptor beta chain was detected many times. J was trimmed by 2 bases and V by 6 bases; bases with no gene match: 10. CDR3 length: 17 amino acids. TCRdb recomputed calls from the reads with MiXCR, one row per CDR3 protein. The sample includes roughly 320,000 distinct CDR3 sequences, 9.5% of them seen just once. These data originate in a study of T cell repertoires in cytomegalovirus infection. This chain joins TRBV12-3 or TRBV12-4 and TRBJ2-5; 12 bases agree with TRBD1. The sequence derives from a human donor in good health (CMV status not recorded). Some clones in this sample may be carry-over from other donors' samples. Sequenced: PBMCs. CDR3 region: CASRGTGGYGKQETQYF. In DNA, the CDR3 is TGTGCCAGCAGAGGGACAGGGGGCTATGGAAAGCAAGAGACCCAGTACTTC.